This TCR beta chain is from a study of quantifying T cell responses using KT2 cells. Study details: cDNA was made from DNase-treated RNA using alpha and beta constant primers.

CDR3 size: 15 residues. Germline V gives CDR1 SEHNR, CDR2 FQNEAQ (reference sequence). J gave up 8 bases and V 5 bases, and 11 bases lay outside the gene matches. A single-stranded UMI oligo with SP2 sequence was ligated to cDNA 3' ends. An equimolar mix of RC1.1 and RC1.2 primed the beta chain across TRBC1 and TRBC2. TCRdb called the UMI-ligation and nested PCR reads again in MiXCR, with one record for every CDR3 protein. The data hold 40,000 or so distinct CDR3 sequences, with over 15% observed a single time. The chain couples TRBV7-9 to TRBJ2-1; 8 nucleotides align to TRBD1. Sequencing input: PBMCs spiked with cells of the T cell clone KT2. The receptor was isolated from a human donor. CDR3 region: CASSGRQGWIDEQFF. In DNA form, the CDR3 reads TGTGCCAGCAGCGGCCGACAGGGGTGGATAGATGAGCAGTTCTTC.